This T cell receptor beta chain was obtained from a study of T-cell memory formation after mild COVID-19. Via MiXCR, TCRdb re-called the 5' RACE reads, giving one row per CDR3 protein. This table holds about 210,000 distinct CDR3 sequences, about 10% found once. Germline CDR1 MNHNY, CDR2 SVGAGI (reference sequence). The germline V and J ends were trimmed by 6 bases and 0 bases, with 12 bases remaining between them. This CDR3 spans 14 amino acids. Study results and caveats: Later expanders leaned CD4+, whereas clones that contracted between day 15 and 85 were balanced CD4/CD8. Pre-infection memory already had some responding clones, implying cross-reactive memory joined. The second-wave clones peaking on day 37 were not confirmed as SARS-CoV-2-specific. Largely, contracting CD4+ clones fell within CM and EM, and contracting CD8+ clones within EMRA.

This clonotype was detected a few times. Its cognate antigen is unknown. The clonotype was recovered from a young man who had mild COVID-19 (a few samples of this study predate the infection). Cell type and time point are not known. The sample was PBMCs or a T cell subset sorted from them (not recorded which). This chain uses TRBV6-6 with TRBJ2-7; possible D gene TRBD2, 6 bases. CDR3 nucleotide sequence: TGTGCCAGCAGCTGGGACGGGAGCTCCTACGAGCAGTACGTC. It codes for CASSWDGSSYEQYV.